This TCR beta chain was sequenced during a study of T cells in Graves' hyperthyroidism and ophthalmopathy. Background on the study: Peripheral blood was drawn at first diagnosis, prior to all treatment.

Template material for amplifying TCR beta CDR3 regions consisted of RNA transcripts. HTBI primers were the set used in a first-round RT-PCR of the TCR CDR3. TCRdb re-called the multiplex PCR reads through MiXCR, storing one row per CDR3 protein. The sample carries over 700,000 distinct CDR3 sequences, over 15% recorded once. Blood was drawn at first hyperthyroidism diagnosis, before any ophthalmopathy symptoms. Points on this clonotype: Its matching antigen is unknown.

General study results and limits: Before onset, by a median of around six months, the model predicted ophthalmopathy.

V lost 2 bases and J lost 7; bases outside the gene matches: 4. This CDR3 region has 14 residues. Germline lookup yields CDR1 MNHEY and CDR2 SMNVEV (reference sequence). Sequenced material: blood. The genes are TRBV27 and TRBJ2-1; 8 bases fit TRBD2. This clonotype was obtained from a woman between 50 and 59 years old with Graves' hyperthyroidism that later progressed to Graves' ophthalmopathy. The CDR3 nucleotides read TGTGCCAGCAGTTTAAACCGGGGGGGTAATGAGCAGTTCTTC. As protein: CASSLNRGGNEQFF.